The 19 T cell receptor beta chains below all came from one sample that was sequenced in a study of blood T cells in healthy people across ages. Next came a second PCR, run for roughly 6 to 11 cycles, which used a sample-barcoded 5' primer along with a J-beta primer mix. One entry per CDR3 protein, called by TCRdb with MiXCR from the 5' RACE reads. The sample holds around 1,500,000 distinct CDR3 sequences; under 30% are singletons and the top ten take 6.5% to 8.5%. Sequenced sample: blood. The receptors derive from a woman in her twenties or thirties in good health.

This clonotype was seen a handful of times. CDR3 nucleotides: TGCAGCGCTAAACTCGGGACGGCAGTAGAGACCCAGTACTTC. This gives the protein CSAKLGTAVETQYF. The gene calls are TRBV29-1 and TRBJ2-5; D is possibly TRBD1 or TRBD2 (5 bases each). The CDR3 consists of 14 residues. Trimming left V 7 bases short and J 4 bases short, with 19 bases between. CDR1 and CDR2 (germline): SQVTM, ANQGSEA.

This clonotype was picked up a small number of times. The chain joins TRBV7-9 to TRBJ2-5, with unresolved D. This CDR3 is 14 amino acids long. The germline CDR1 and CDR2 sequences are SEHNR and FQNEAQ (reference sequence). V lost 1 base, J lost 7 bases, and 13 bases lay in between. DNA for the CDR3: TGTGCCAGCAGCTTAGACACCCTGATGGGGACCCAGTACTTC. Its protein is CASSLDTLMGTQYF.

This clonotype came up many times. V usage is TRBV12-3 or TRBV12-4 and J usage is TRBJ2-3, with D unclear. CDR3 length equals 13 residues. V gave up 3 bases and J gave up 8 bases, with 12 bases separating them. The CDR3 bases are TGTGCCAGCAGTTTGGAGTCCCCTCGTACGCAGTATTTT. Its translation: CASSLESPRTQYF.

V usage is TRBV27 and J usage is TRBJ2-7; 10 nucleotides align to TRBD2. Trimming cost V 3 bases and J 4 bases; bases outside gene matches: 6. This CDR3 is built from 15 residues. Germline CDR1 MNHEY, CDR2 SMNVEV (reference sequence). The CDR3 DNA reads TGTGCCAGCAGTTTGGGGACTAGCGAGGGTTACGAGCAGTACTTC. The encoded protein is CASSLGTSEGYEQYF.

As concerns this clonotype: A much larger clone sits a single nucleotide away, making a read error possible. This rearrangement joins TRBV29-1 to TRBJ1-2, with D possibly matching TRBD1 (6 bases). Germline V gene sequence: CDR1 SQVTM, CDR2 ANQGSEA. The germline V and J ends were trimmed by 4 bases and 6 bases, with 24 bases remaining between them. The CDR3 length is 16 residues. CDR3 nucleotides: TGCAGCGTTGCAGGGGTTTTTGCCGATTCGGTTAATGGCTACACCTTC. It encodes CSVAGVFADSVNGYTF.

This clonotype was detected ten times or more. This chain uses TRBV20-1 with TRBJ2-3; perhaps TRBD2 as D (7 bases). The CDR3 is made up of 13 amino acids. Germline V gene data show CDR1 as DFQATT and CDR2 as SNEGSKA (reference sequence). The DNA of the CDR3 is TGCAGCGCGAGGGGGAGGGGCACAGATACGCAGTATTTT. It yields the protein CSARGRGTDTQYF.

The J gene is TRBJ1-5, the V gene TRBV12-3 or TRBV12-4; D gene unclear. The CDR3 has 12 amino acids. Trimming took off 8 bases at V and 8 bases at J, with 13 bases between the two ends. The CDR3 region has the DNA TGTGCCAGCTCGGGGTTAGGTAAGCCCCAGCATTTT. This gives the protein CASSGLGKPQHF.

This clonotype has more than one count but fewer than ten. This chain uses TRBV7-2 with TRBJ1-5; the D gene is possibly TRBD1 (6 bases). CDR1 and CDR2 from the germline V gene are SGHTA and FQGNSA. There are 15 residues in the CDR3. Trimming took off 2 bases at V and 7 bases at J, with 15 bases between the two ends. The CDR3 coding sequence is TGTGCCAGCAGCTTAATAACAGGGTCGGGGCAGCCCCAGCATTTT. This encodes CASSLITGSGQPQHF.

CDR3 in amino acids: CSARGNGQGPNYGYTF. The DNA of the CDR3 is TGCAGTGCTAGAGGCAATGGACAGGGACCAAACTATGGCTACACCTTC. The chain links TRBV20-1 to TRBJ1-2; 8 nucleotides align to TRBD1. Germline trimming cut 1 base from V and 2 bases from J; bases unmatched to any gene: 9. Germline V gives CDR1 DFQATT, CDR2 SNEGSKA (reference sequence). This CDR3 has 16 residues.

The genes are TRBV20-1 and TRBJ2-1; possibly TRBD2 for D (5 bases). The J call may be faulty, since TRBJ2-7 better matches the DNA end. Looked up from germline, CDR1 is DFQATT and CDR2 is SNEGSKA (reference sequence). This CDR3 region has 14 residues. For the CDR3, the DNA is TGCAGTGCTATCGGGGAGAGCTCCTACAATGAGCAGTACTTC. It is translated as CSAIGESSYNEQYF.

This clonotype has more than one count but fewer than ten. At one of its ends the junction is not consistent with the germline gene, which may arise from a read error. The CDR3 loop is CSAMAGRSGVNVLTF. CDR3 in DNA: TGCAGTGCTATGGCAGGGCGCTCTGGGGTCAACGTCCTGACTTTC. The chain links TRBV20-1 to TRBJ2-6; D perhaps matches TRBD1 (5 bases). CDR3 length equals 15 residues. The V gene's germline CDR1 is DFQATT and CDR2 SNEGSKA (reference sequence).

Comments on this clonotype: A junction boundary mismatches the germline segment, possibly from a read error. V and J are TRBV5-1 and TRBJ2-1; D is perhaps TRBD2 (6 bases). The CDR3 runs 15 residues. Germline V gene lookup returns CDR1 SGHRS and CDR2 YFSETQ. CDR3 loop: CASSFRSGELNERFF. The CDR3 DNA reads TGCGCCAGCAGCTTCCGTTCGGGGGAATTGAATGAGCGGTTCTTC.

Only a few counts were recorded for this clonotype. The J gene is TRBJ2-3, the V gene TRBV27; 14 bases match TRBD2. V was clipped by 7 bases and J by 5 bases; unmatched bases: 17. The CDR3 has 19 amino acids. Looked up from germline, CDR1 is MNHEY and CDR2 is SMNVEV (reference sequence). For the CDR3, the DNA is TGTGCCAGCAAAGGGCCTCCATCTGGACTAGCGGGAGGAAGAGATACGCAGTATTTT. Translated, it gives CASKGPPSGLAGGRDTQYF.

This clonotype was seen only a few times. In DNA form, the CDR3 reads TGTGCCAGCAGTTACTCCACCGCGCTCTACAATGAGCAGTTCTTC. It yields the protein CASSYSTALYNEQFF. The V gene is TRBV6-5, the J gene TRBJ2-1; D is undetermined. V was trimmed by 0 bases and J by 3 bases, leaving 9 bases between them. The germline gives CDR1 MNHEY, CDR2 SVGAGI. CDR3 length: 15 residues.

The chain couples TRBV20-1 to TRBJ1-2, with D hard to call. Trimming removed 4 bases from V and 8 bases from J, with 26 bases in between. This CDR3 region has 16 residues. CDR1 is DFQATT and CDR2 is SNEGSKA in the germline V gene (reference sequence). The CDR3 nucleotides read TGCAGTGCTAAAGACAAGAGCTCCTCTAACCTCCGAGGCTACACCTTC. It codes for CSAKDKSSSNLRGYTF.

The gene calls are TRBV5-5 and TRBJ2-7; D possibly corresponds to TRBD2 (6 bases). V was pared by 5 bases and J by 3 bases, with 12 bases between. The CDR3 contains 13 residues. Germline values: CDR1 SGHKS, CDR2 YYEKEE (reference sequence). CDR3 DNA: TGTGCCAGCAGGGAGGGTTGGCGCTACGAGCAGTACTTC. Translation: CASREGWRYEQYF.

The chain has TRBV11-2 and TRBJ2-3; no firm D call. The CDR3 is made up of 12 amino acids. The V end was cut by 4 bases, the J end by 7 bases, with 9 bases between. Germline V gives CDR1 SGHAT, CDR2 FQNNGV. CDR3 protein: CASSYQPNTQYF. Written as DNA, the CDR3 is TGTGCCAGCAGCTATCAACCTAATACGCAGTATTTT.

There are a few counts of this clonotype. V is TRBV24-1 and J is TRBJ2-1; weak D call: TRBD1 (6 bases). V gave up 5 bases and J gave up 8 bases, with 18 bases separating them. Germline CDR1 reads KGHDR; CDR2 reads SFDVKD. The CDR3 sequence is 15 residues long. CDR3 protein: CATSGKTGSGDEQFF. The CDR3 nucleotides read TGTGCCACCAGTGGCAAAACAGGGTCCGGGGATGAGCAGTTCTTC.

The gene calls are TRBV28 and TRBJ1-2; TRBD1 is a possible D gene (5 bases). The V end lost 8 bases, the J end lost 7 bases, and 17 bases lay between the germline ends. This CDR3 region has 13 residues. Per the germline V gene, CDR1 is MDHEN and CDR2 is SYDVKM. The CDR3 nucleotides read TGTGCCAGCGTTCACAGACAGCAAGGTGGCTACACCTTC. Encoded protein: CASVHRQQGGYTF.